Reported below is one TCR beta chain. The clone's antigen remains unknown. No per-base quality is available; no much larger clone lies one base away. Naive CD8 T cell libraries were made from roughly 21,000 to 960,000 sorted cells using 10%, 30% or 50% of purified RNA. Naive CD8 T cells, defined as CD8+CD4-CCR7+CD45RA+, were FACS-sorted into RLT Plus buffer on a BD FACSAria II. To test detection sensitivity, Jurkat RNA equivalent to more than 8 TCR copies was spiked into samples of about 19,000-1,000,000 naive CD8 T cells. Enrichment of CD8 T cells was done with RosetteSep CD8+ T Cell Enrichment Cocktail plus Ficoll-Paque, and ACK red cell lysis came afterward. Libraries were constructed by PCR. The sample was run on a NextSeq 500. Bulk TCR libraries were made following a previously described method, with the TCR primers given in Table S5. The Qiagen AllPrep DNA/RNA kit was used to purify total RNA. Before analysis, reads from multiple sequencing runs of the same library were pooled. The original pipeline was this. Only reads with exact TCR constant sequence were kept, trimmed to 150 nt, and grouped by their 12-nt molecular barcodes. Reads within each barcode group were sub-clustered using a 15% Levenshtein threshold, and quality-weighted consensus sequences were constructed for each RNA molecule. Non-functional sequences were filtered out, along with any lower-count sequence sitting one edit away from another sequence. Barcode sub-clusters with fewer than 20% of the maximum read count were removed, based on fitting two negative binomial distributions. TCRdb reworked the public reads: Q25 trimming with fastp, MiXCR clone assembly, productive beta chains retained. Rows merge per CDR3 protein into single entries with the most common DNA and genes. The V and J calls reflect TCRdb's pipeline rather than the authors' work. The sample profile shows hundreds of thousands of distinct CDR3 sequences; roughly 27% of them were found once. The ten largest clones take up 0.7% to 0.95% of the sample.

CDR1 and CDR2 were assigned from the germline V gene (reference sequence) as SEHNR and FQNEAQ. CDR3 length: 21 amino acids, cysteine to phenylalanine. The entry retains the CDR3 DNA only, 63 bases that are in frame from base 1. Germline trimming amounts to 5 bases on V and 0 bases on J, with 18 as the count of junction bases outside the gene matches. This entry comes from a study of molecular identifiers for immune sequencing clone quantification (dated by TCRdb to between 2018 and 2020). Looking at the study overall: In a replicate experiment, RNA from roughly 20,000 or 100,000 naive CD8 T cells was split into five aliquots, four of which were sequenced. The study was a methods study using CD8 T cells to benchmark molecular-identifier clustering-based TCR repertoire sequencing (MIDCIRS) and TCR RNA copy counting. Study-wide conclusions, independent of this receptor: The naive libraries included spiked-in Jurkat TCR RNA (more than nine copies' worth), and this Jurkat TCR RNA is not part of the donor repertoire. When barcode sub-clustering was left out, chimeric consensus sequences inflated TCR diversity, with chimeras reaching as high as 47%. The sizes of highly expanded clones could end up underestimated when identical TCR molecules share a barcode. Even against a background of 850,000 to 1,000,000 naive CD8 T cells, spiked-in Jurkat TCR RNA amounting to a single cell's worth was reported to be detectable. Modeling estimated roughly 3 recovered TCR RNA copies per cell, compared with approximately 9.5 by digital PCR, which implies roughly 30% capture efficiency. In CMV-specific effector cells, over 99% of molecules were held by clones above 20 RNA copies, whereas under 1% of molecules were held by such clones in naive cells.

The receptor was isolated from a human donor in good health. Some libraries in this study had Jurkat cell RNA spiked in. Sequencing was done on a sample of naive CD8+ T cells from blood, with Jurkat cell RNA spiked in. The cell subset or site label corresponds to: FACS-sorted CD8+CD4-CCR7+CD45RA+ naive T cells. This chain is built from TRBV7-9 and TRBJ2-3, with TRBD2 matching 12 junction bases. CDR3 loop: CASSADGGTTSGGASTDTQYF. The nucleotides read TGTGCCAGCAGCGCAGACGGCGGGACGACTAGCGGGGGAGCCAGCACAGATACGCAGTATTTT.